Below, 23 T cell receptor beta chains from the same sample are listed, as sequenced in a study of PD-L1 blockade in urothelial cancer. Method: immunoSEQ multiplex PCR; TCRdb's copy keeps in-frame clones and lacks some. The data hold some 120,000 clones, with more than 70% observed a single time. Stated time point: peripheral blood 6 weeks after treatment start. Here the sequenced sample was PBMCs, taken around atezolizumab (anti-PD-L1) treatment. Receptor source: a man aged 50 to 60 with urothelial cancer.

The rearrangement joins TRBV2 to TRBJ2-7, with D possibly matching TRBD2 (5 bases). Germline V lookup: CDR1 SNHLY, CDR2 FYNNEI. The CDR3 is made up of 14 amino acids. Trimming pared 6 bases from V and 1 base from J, leaving 13 bases between. The CDR3 DNA follows: TGTGCCAGCAGAAATTCCGGAGGTTCCTACGAGCAGTACTTC. It is translated as CASRNSGGSYEQYF.

In its sample, this clone was seen once. The rearrangement links TRBV11-2 to TRBJ2-2; 9 positions match TRBD2. CDR1 is SGHAT, CDR2 FQNNGV, per germline. V lost 5 bases, J lost 9 bases, and 13 bases stayed unmatched. The CDR3 totals 16 residues. The DNA for the CDR3 is TGTGCCAGCAGCACGCGGACTAGCGAAGCGTCGCGGGAGCTGTTTTTT. It encodes CASSTRTSEASRELFF.

This sequence joins TRBV6-4 and TRBJ1-6; 12 bases match TRBD1. Germline V gene lookup returns CDR1 MRHNA and CDR2 SNTAGT. The junction had 3 bases not matched to a gene; V was cut back by 2 bases and J by 10 bases. The CDR3 runs to 15 residues. The CDR3 loop is CASSDGTGGGSPLHF. The CDR3 coding sequence is TGTGCCAGCAGTGACGGGACAGGGGGCGGATCACCCCTCCACTTT.

This clone was seen a few times. V gene TRBV5-1 combines with J gene TRBJ1-5, with D tentatively TRBD1 (6 bases). CDR1 SGHRS and CDR2 YFSETQ come from the germline V gene. The CDR3 contains 13 residues. Trimming pared 2 bases from V and 5 bases from J, leaving 8 bases between. The CDR3 coding sequence is TGCGCCAGCAGCTTAGCAGGGGATCAGCCCCAGCATTTT. Translating it yields CASSLAGDQPQHF.

The V call is TRBV28, the J call TRBJ1-4, with D uncertain. Germline V gene data show CDR1 as MDHEN and CDR2 as SYDVKM. Trimming removed 3 bases at V and 9 bases at J, with 8 bases between. This CDR3 is 12 amino acids long. The CDR3 loop is CASSFGGQKLFF. In DNA form, the CDR3 reads TGTGCCAGCAGTTTTGGAGGGCAAAAACTGTTTTTT.

The count of this clone is one. V gene TRBV11-3 combines with J gene TRBJ2-5; 7 bases fit TRBD1. V was clipped by 2 bases and J by 5 bases; unmatched bases: 8. The length of the CDR3 is 15 residues. CDR1 and CDR2 from the germline V gene are SGHNT and YENEEA. In nucleotides, the CDR3 is TGTGCCAGCAGCTTAACTCCGACAGGGTTGGAGACCCAGTACTTC. It specifies CASSLTPTGLETQYF.

The V and J genes are TRBV2 and TRBJ1-1, with 7 bases that match TRBD1. Germline-derived CDR1 and CDR2 are SNHLY and FYNNEI. The J segment lost 5 bases and the V segment lost 7 bases, leaving 10 bases of the junction unmatched. The CDR3 contains 14 residues. The chain's CDR3 is CASNDIGGQTEAFF. Written as DNA, the CDR3 is TGTGCCAGCAACGACATTGGGGGACAGACTGAAGCTTTCTTT.

The V call is TRBV5-1, the J call TRBJ2-2, with a weak D call TRBD1 (6 bases). The CDR3 extends over 13 amino acids. V lost 4 bases to trimming and J lost 5 bases, with 9 bases between them. Germline V CDR1 and CDR2: SGHRS, YFSETQ. This CDR3 is CASSHRVTGELFF. CDR3 in DNA: TGCGCCAGCAGCCACAGGGTTACCGGGGAGCTGTTTTTT.

V usage is TRBV7-2 and J usage is TRBJ2-7; D ambiguous. Germline CDR1 is SGHTA and CDR2 is FQGNSA. Deletions cut 5 bases from V and 4 bases from J, with 6 bases between. The CDR3 is made up of 11 amino acids. CDR3 sequence: CASSRDYEQYF. In DNA form, the CDR3 reads TGTGCCAGCAGCAGAGATTACGAGCAGTACTTC.

A remark on this clone: Germline is not matched at one junction end, which may reflect a read error. The chain carries TRBV19 and TRBJ2-3, with 11 bases that match TRBD2. Germline loops: CDR1 LNHDA, CDR2 SQIVND (reference sequence). The CDR3 covers 16 residues. This chain's CDR3 is CASSFNTVLAGGGLIF. The CDR3 coding sequence is TGTGCCAGTAGTTTTAACACAGTCTTAGCGGGAGGGGGCCTTATATTT.

V is TRBV18 and J is TRBJ1-3; 7 bases are shared with TRBD1. V shed 4 bases and J 0 bases; nucleotides not matched to a gene: 3. The CDR3 sequence is 15 residues long. Germline-derived CDR1 and CDR2 are KGHSH and LQKENI. The CDR3, as DNA: TGTGCCAGCTCACGGGGACAGTTCTCTGGAAACACCATATATTTT. Amino acids: CASSRGQFSGNTIYF.

The chain joins TRBV6-1 to TRBJ2-7, with 8 positions matching TRBD2. The V gene's germline CDR1 is MNHNS and CDR2 SASEGT. The V segment lost 8 bases and the J segment 6 bases; nucleotides outside the gene matches: 15. The CDR3 loop spans 15 amino acids. The CDR3, as DNA: TGTGCCAGCGGGGGGAGCGGGAGCGCTTTCCCCGAGCAGTACTTC. Its translation: CASGGSGSAFPEQYF.

The chain employs TRBV6-6 and TRBJ1-4; no definite D call. The length of the CDR3 is 12 residues. The V end lost 7 bases, the J end lost 8 bases, and 11 bases lay between the germline ends. The germline V gene has CDR1 MNHNY and CDR2 SVGAGI (reference sequence). As DNA, the CDR3 is TGTGCCAGCACCCCGAACAGCGAAAAACTGTTTTTT. Protein: CASTPNSEKLFF.

CDR3 bases: TGTGCCAGCGGAACAGGGCGAGGTGGAGGCTACACCTTC. Translation: CASGTGRGGGYTF. The genes are TRBV6-5 and TRBJ1-2; a weak D match, TRBD1 (6 bases). The CDR3 contains 13 residues. Trimming took 8 bases from V and 8 from J, leaving 18 bases between them. Germline V gene data show CDR1 as MNHEY and CDR2 as SVGAGI.

This chain joins TRBV10-3 and TRBJ2-7, with a weak D call TRBD2 (6 bases). The V gene lost 10 bases and the J gene lost 6 bases, with 34 bases spanning the gap. The CDR3 consists of 18 residues. Looked up from germline, CDR1 is ENHRY and CDR2 is SYGVKD. CDR3 residues: CATEPGVVERAMVPEQYF. CDR3 coding DNA: TGTGCCACCGAGCCAGGCGTGGTCGAGCGGGCTATGGTCCCCGAGCAGTACTTC.

V usage is TRBV18 and J usage is TRBJ2-2; 8 bases agree with TRBD2. Germline-derived CDR1 and CDR2 are KGHSH and LQKENI. Trimming cost V 4 bases and J 0 bases; bases outside gene matches: 1. CDR3 size: 15 residues. The DNA of the CDR3 is TGTGCCAGCTCACTTAGCGGGGCGAACACCGGGGAGCTGTTTTTT. Its translation: CASSLSGANTGELFF.

The chain carries TRBV4-1 and TRBJ1-6; 10 bases align to TRBD1. This CDR3 is built from 17 residues. The ends lost 0 bases at V and 10 bases at J; junction bases unmatched: 9. Germline CDR1 is MGHRA and CDR2 is YSYEKL. CDR3 sequence reads: CASSQEGDRGSGSPLHF. Written as DNA, the CDR3 is TGCGCCAGCAGCCAAGAGGGGGACAGGGGATCGGGGTCACCCCTCCACTTT.

This rearrangement joins TRBV4-1 to TRBJ2-1, with 8 bases identical to TRBD2. The CDR3 contains 15 residues. Germline-derived CDR1 and CDR2 are MGHRA and YSYEKL. Trimming removed 8 bases from V and 4 bases from J; junction bases left unmatched: 10. The CDR3 is CASSIGLAGYNEQFF. The CDR3 nucleotides are TGCGCCAGCTCGATCGGGCTAGCGGGTTACAATGAGCAGTTCTTC.

The chain recombines TRBV7-2 with TRBJ1-4, with TRBD1 identical over 11 bases. The germline V gene encodes CDR1 SGHTA and CDR2 FQGNSA. With 5 bases clipped from V and 8 bases from J, the junction kept 7 bases outside the gene matches. There are 15 residues in the CDR3. The CDR3 is CASSPDRGRREKLFF. As DNA, the CDR3 is TGTGCCAGCAGCCCGGACAGGGGGCGCAGGGAAAAACTGTTTTTT.

This chain uses TRBV9 with TRBJ2-1, with TRBD2 matching over 11 bases. After removal of 0 bases from V and 7 bases from J, the junction contained 6 bases not matched to a gene. The CDR3 sequence is 16 residues long. Germline CDR1 reads SGDLS; CDR2 reads YYNGEE. This CDR3 is CASSVEILAGGNEQFF. DNA of the CDR3: TGTGCCAGCAGCGTAGAGATTCTAGCGGGAGGAAATGAGCAGTTCTTC.

This clone came up a few times. This rearrangement joins TRBV27 to TRBJ2-7; TRBD2 agrees at 12 bases. Germline V gene sequence: CDR1 MNHEY, CDR2 SMNVEV (reference sequence). This CDR3 has 14 residues. After removal of 4 bases from V and 7 bases from J, the junction contained 5 bases not matched to a gene. In nucleotides, the CDR3 is TGTGCCAGCAGTTCGGGACTAGCGGGCCGAGAGCAGTACTTC. It is translated as CASSSGLAGREQYF.

The V gene is TRBV11-3, the J gene TRBJ2-5, with D possibly TRBD2 on 5 matching bases. Germline assignment: CDR1 SGHNT and CDR2 YENEEA. The CDR3 totals 11 residues. V was pared by 6 bases and J by 14 bases, with 16 bases between. The CDR3 DNA sequence: TGTGCCAGCAGGGAGGCTGCAACAGAATACTTC. Encoded protein: CASREAATEYF.

The gene calls are TRBV6-6 and TRBJ2-2; D not resolved. Trimming left V 10 bases short and J 0 bases short, with 12 bases between. The CDR3 has 14 amino acids. Per germline, CDR1 MNHNY and CDR2 SVGAGI (reference sequence). CDR3: CATSIAANTGELFF. CDR3 sequence (DNA): TGTGCCACCTCTATAGCTGCGAACACCGGGGAGCTGTTTTTT.